A single sample is the source of the 2 T cell receptor beta chains below, sequenced in a study of T-cell memory formation after mild COVID-19. MiXCR, applied by TCRdb to the 5' RACE reads, yields one record per CDR3 protein. The top ten clones hold approximately 22% of a sample with 250,000 to 400,000 distinct CDR3 sequences, roughly an eighth of them seen once. The sample comprised PBMCs or a T cell subset sorted from them (not recorded which). Every receptor here comes from a man younger than 35 who had mild COVID-19 (a few samples of this study predate the infection). Cell type and time point are not known.

The chain employs TRBV6-5 and TRBJ2-3; 7 nucleotides match TRBD1. Germline V gives CDR1 MNHEY, CDR2 SVGAGI. The CDR3 contains 13 residues. The CDR3 DNA follows: TGTGCGGCTCGGGACAGTACCGTGAATACGCAGTATTTT. As protein: CAARDSTVNTQYF.

The J gene is TRBJ2-1, the V gene TRBV7-2; D uncertain. This CDR3 has 17 residues. The germline CDR1 and CDR2 sequences are SGHTA and FQGNSA. V was clipped by 5 bases and J by 4 bases, with 21 bases between them. In DNA, the CDR3 is TGTGCCAGCAGCAAACGGTTTCGCGGAACCGTTTACAATGAGCAGTTCTTC. Protein: CASSKRFRGTVYNEQFF.